Sequencing of this T cell receptor (beta chain) was carried out in a study of beta chain features in type 1 diabetes. The CDR3 is 14 amino acids. Losses at the gene ends were 4 bases for V and 5 bases for J; bases not matched to a gene: 9. Germline V lookup: CDR1 SGHNT, CDR2 YYREEE (reference sequence). As every portion of the isolated RNA was reverse transcribed, the sequencing read expressed TCRB transcripts. Some clones are missing from TCRdb's copy, which holds only in-frame ones; the method was immunoSEQ multiplex PCR. The table has about 400,000 clones, around 13% seen once. Overall study results and limits: Patients showed naive, central memory and Treg TCRB repertoires that appeared more similar than those of healthy donors.

This clone was counted once. Its specificity is unknown. Sequencing was done on a sample of naive CD4+ T cells from blood. The sequence was collected from a man between 18 and 35 years old in good health. The chain joins TRBV5-4 to TRBJ2-7; 7 nucleotides line up with TRBD1. The CDR3 loop reads CASSPYDRAHEQYF. The CDR3 DNA sequence: TGTGCCAGCAGCCCTTACGACAGGGCCCACGAGCAGTACTTC.